Following are 9 T cell receptor beta chains from one sample sequenced in a study of shared clonotypes between healthy human individuals (dated by TCRdb to 2018 to 2020). Library preparation was by the immunoSEQ multiplex PCR assay. TCRdb mirrors the immuneACCESS table, restricted to in-frame sequences. Some clones are absent from its copies; in checked studies, under half trace to an unresolved V gene, and the reason for the others is unknown. The sample table contains 2.5 million or so clones; only one count was recorded for about 92% of them. The ten largest account for 0.14% of the sample. The material sequenced was naive CD4+ T cells sorted from blood. Read against the paper, the sample's cell subset or site label means: CD45RA+ positively selected. The receptors derive from a man younger than 30 in good health.

The gene calls are TRBV6-5 and TRBJ2-1; 7 bases are shared with TRBD1. The CDR3 spans 16 residues. The junction had 4 bases not matched to a gene; V was cut back by 2 bases and J by 0 bases. CDR1 is MNHEY and CDR2 is SVGAGI in the germline V gene. CDR3 nucleotides: TGTGCCAGCAGTTACGGGCAGGGGGTCTCCTACAATGAGCAGTTCTTC. This encodes CASSYGQGVSYNEQFF.

This chain links TRBV7-9 with TRBJ1-1, with D possibly being TRBD1 (5 bases). The CDR3 loop spans 14 amino acids. CDR1 SEHNR and CDR2 FQNEAQ come from the germline V gene (reference sequence). The V and J ends lost 3 bases and 2 bases respectively, with 10 bases between them. The CDR3 reads CASSFRDRNTEAFF. For the CDR3, the DNA is TGTGCCAGCAGCTTTCGTGACAGAAACACTGAAGCTTTCTTT. Combining the CDR3 with reference TRBV7-9 and TRBJ1-1 gives the whole variable domain DTGVSQNPRHKITKRGQNVTFRCDPISEHNRLYWYRQTLGQGPEFLTYFQNEAQLEKSRLLSDRFSAERPKGSFSTLEIQRTEQGDSAMYLCASSFRDRNTEAFFGQGTRLTVV.

As regards this clone: The sample has other DNA sequences that encode this CDR3 too. The chain joins TRBV10-1 to TRBJ2-7; D is unresolved. This CDR3 has 12 amino acids. Trimming removed 5 bases from V and 2 bases from J, with 7 bases in between. Germline V gene sequence: CDR1 WNHNN, CDR2 SYGVQD (reference sequence). CDR3 loop: CASSPGPYEQYF. In DNA, the CDR3 is TGCGCCAGCAGTCCAGGCCCCTACGAGCAGTACTTC.

This chain connects TRBV7-3 to TRBJ1-1, with a weak D call TRBD1 (5 bases). Trimming stripped 2 bases from V and 4 bases from J, with 8 bases between. Germline CDR1 is SGHTA and CDR2 is FQGTGA. This CDR3 comprises 13 residues. CDR3 bases: TGTGCCAGCAGCTTATTGGGGACCACTGAAGCTTTCTTT. Its translation: CASSLLGTTEAFF. Supplemented by reference TRBV7-3 and TRBJ1-1, the full variable domain reads GAGVSQTPSNKVTEKGKYVELRCDPISGHTALYWYRQSLGQGPEFLIYFQGTGAADDSGLPNDRFFAVRPEGSVSTLKIQRTERGDSAVYLCASSLLGTTEAFFGQGTRLTVV.

The rearrangement links TRBV7-9 to TRBJ2-1; 7 positions agree with TRBD2. This CDR3 contains 14 residues. Trimming took 5 bases from V and 11 from J; bases not matched to a gene: 12. The germline V gene has CDR1 SEHNR and CDR2 FQNEAQ (reference sequence). CDR3 loop: CASSPGGLGTKQFF. The DNA for the CDR3 is TGTGCCAGCAGCCCCGGGGGGTTAGGTACTAAGCAGTTCTTC.

The chain combines TRBV5-6 with TRBJ2-7, with unresolved D. Trimming shortened V by 4 bases and J by 2 bases, and 10 bases separated the two germline ends. CDR3 length: 13 residues. Germline V gives CDR1 SGHDT, CDR2 YYEEEE. CDR3 in DNA: TGTGCCAGCAGCCGCCGGGCAACCTACGAGCAGTACTTC. Its translation is CASSRRATYEQYF.

V is TRBV5-1 and J is TRBJ2-3; TRBD1 matches at 8 bases. Germline assignment: CDR1 SGHRS and CDR2 YFSETQ. The CDR3 covers 15 residues. V lost 3 bases and J lost 4; bases outside the gene matches: 7. This chain's CDR3 is CASSSSTGGADTQYF. The CDR3, as DNA: TGCGCCAGCAGCTCCTCAACAGGGGGAGCAGATACGCAGTATTTT.

J is TRBJ2-7 and V is TRBV9, with D possibly being TRBD1 or TRBD2 (5 bases each). Germline-derived CDR1 and CDR2 are SGDLS and YYNGEE. The CDR3 totals 15 residues. The germline V and J ends were trimmed by 0 bases and 3 bases, with 13 bases remaining between them. CDR3 protein: CASSVDEGLSYEQYF. DNA of the CDR3: TGTGCCAGCAGCGTAGATGAGGGGCTGAGCTACGAGCAGTACTTC. Full variable domain (outside the CDR3, taken from reference TRBV9 and TRBJ2-7): DSGVTQTPKHLITATGQRVTLRCSPRSGDLSVYWYQQSLDQGLQFLIQYYNGEERAKGNILERFSAQQFPDLHSELNLSSLELGDSALYFCASSVDEGLSYEQYFGPGTRLTVT.

The chain is built from TRBV9 and TRBJ2-2, with D perhaps TRBD2 (5 bases). This CDR3 region has 14 residues. Germline assignment: CDR1 SGDLS and CDR2 YYNGEE. V was trimmed by 0 bases and J by 6 bases, leaving 9 bases between them. The CDR3 DNA follows: TGTGCCAGCAGCGTAGGAGGGTTCGCCGGGGAGCTGTTTTTT. As protein: CASSVGGFAGELFF.